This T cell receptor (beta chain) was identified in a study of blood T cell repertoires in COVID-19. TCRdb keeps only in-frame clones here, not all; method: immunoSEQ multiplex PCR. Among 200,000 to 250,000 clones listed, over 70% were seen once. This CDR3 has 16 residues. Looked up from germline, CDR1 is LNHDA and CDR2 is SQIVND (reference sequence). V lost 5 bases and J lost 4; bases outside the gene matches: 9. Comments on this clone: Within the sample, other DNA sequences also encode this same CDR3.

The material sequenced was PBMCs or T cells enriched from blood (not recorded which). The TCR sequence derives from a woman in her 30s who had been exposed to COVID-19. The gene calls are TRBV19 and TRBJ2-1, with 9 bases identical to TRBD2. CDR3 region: CASSPRLAGVYNEQFF. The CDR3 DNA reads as TGTGCCAGTAGTCCCCGTTTAGCGGGAGTGTACAATGAGCAGTTCTTC. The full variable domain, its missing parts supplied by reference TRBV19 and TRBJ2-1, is DGGITQSPKYLFRKEGQNVTLSCEQNLNHDAMYWYRQDPGQGLRLIYYSQIVNDFQKGDIAEGYSVSREKKESFPLTVTSAQKNPTAFYLCASSPRLAGVYNEQFFGPGTRLTVL.